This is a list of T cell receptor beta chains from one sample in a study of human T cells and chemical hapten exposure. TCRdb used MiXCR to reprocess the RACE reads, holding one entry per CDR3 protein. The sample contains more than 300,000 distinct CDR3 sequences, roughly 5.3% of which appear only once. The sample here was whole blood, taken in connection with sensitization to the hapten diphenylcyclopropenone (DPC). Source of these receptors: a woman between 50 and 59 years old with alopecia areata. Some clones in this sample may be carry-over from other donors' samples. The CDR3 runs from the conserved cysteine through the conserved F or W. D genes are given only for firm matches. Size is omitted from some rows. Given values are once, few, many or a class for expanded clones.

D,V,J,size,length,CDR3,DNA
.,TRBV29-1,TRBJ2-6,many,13,CSVGKSGANVLTF,TGCAGCGTCGGGAAATCCGGGGCCAACGTCCTGACTTTC
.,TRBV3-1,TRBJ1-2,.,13,CASSQSSNYGYTF,TGTGCCAGCAGCCAAAGTTCTAACTATGGCTACACCTTC
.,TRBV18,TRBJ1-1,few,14,CASSPTTLNTEAFF,TGTGCCAGCTCACCGACGACACTGAACACTGAAGCTTTCTTT
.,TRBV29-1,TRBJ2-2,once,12,CSVLGETGELFF,TGCAGCGTTCTGGGAGAGACCGGGGAGCTGTTTTTT
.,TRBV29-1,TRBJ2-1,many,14,CSVEGIGAYNEQFF,TGCAGCGTTGAAGGGATTGGGGCCTACAATGAGCAGTTCTTC
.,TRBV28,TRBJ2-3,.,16,CASSLLGGGGTDTQYF,TGTGCCAGCAGTTTATTAGGGGGAGGGGGCACAGATACGCAGTATTTT
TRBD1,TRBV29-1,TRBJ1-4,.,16,CSVMDRGRVVREKLFF,TGCAGCGTTATGGACAGGGGGCGTGTTGTTAGGGAAAAACTGTTTTTT
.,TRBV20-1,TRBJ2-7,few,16,CSASDSDRFLSYEQYF,TGCAGTGCTTCAGATTCAGACAGGTTCCTCTCCTACGAGCAGTACTTC
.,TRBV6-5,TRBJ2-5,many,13,CASSPGLGETQYF,TGTGCCAGCAGTCCCGGGCTAGGAGAGACCCAGTACTTC
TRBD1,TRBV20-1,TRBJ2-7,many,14,CSATVGTGAYEQYF,TGCAGTGCTACGGTCGGGACAGGGGCCTACGAGCAGTACTTC
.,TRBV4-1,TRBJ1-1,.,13,CASSQHRDTEAFF,TGCGCCAGCAGCCAGCATCGGGACACTGAAGCTTTCTTT
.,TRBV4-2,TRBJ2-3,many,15,CASSPRGSDTDTQYF,TGTGCCAGCAGCCCCCGGGGATCTGACACAGATACGCAGTATTTT
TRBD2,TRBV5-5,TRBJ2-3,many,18,CASSQRVAGVGTQDTQYF,TGTGCCAGCAGCCAACGAGTAGCGGGAGTAGGAACACAAGATACGCAGTATTTT
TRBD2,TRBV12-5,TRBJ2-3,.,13,CASGWEGPDTQYF,TGTGCTAGTGGTTGGGAGGGGCCAGATACGCAGTATTTT
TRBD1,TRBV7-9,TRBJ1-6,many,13,CASRDSANSPLHF,TGTGCCAGTCGGGACAGTGCCAATTCACCCCTCCACTTT
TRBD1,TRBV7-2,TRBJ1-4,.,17,CASSPFPMDRVGEKLFF,TGTGCCAGCAGCCCCTTCCCCATGGACAGGGTCGGTGAAAAACTGTTTTTT
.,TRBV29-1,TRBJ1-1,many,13,CSVALGRATEAFF,TGCAGCGTTGCGCTAGGTAGAGCCACTGAAGCTTTCTTT
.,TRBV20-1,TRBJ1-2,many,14,CSASIAIANYGYTF,TGCAGTGCTAGTATCGCAATCGCTAACTATGGCTACACCTTC
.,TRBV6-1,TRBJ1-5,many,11,CASREDQPQHF,TGTGCCAGCAGAGAAGATCAGCCCCAGCATTTT
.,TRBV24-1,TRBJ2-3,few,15,CATSDPLGHTDTQYF,TGTGCCACCAGTGATCCATTGGGACACACAGATACGCAGTATTTT
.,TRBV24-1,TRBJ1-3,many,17,CATKDPGPEFSGNTIYF,TGTGCCACCAAAGATCCGGGACCAGAGTTCTCTGGAAACACCATATATTTT
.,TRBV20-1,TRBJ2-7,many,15,CSARDLRRLDYEQYF,TGCAGTGCTAGAGATCTCAGGCGCTTGGACTACGAGCAGTACTTC
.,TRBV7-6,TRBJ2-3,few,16,CASSLGAMGGTDTQYF,TGTGCCAGCAGCTTAGGAGCAATGGGGGGCACAGATACGCAGTATTTT
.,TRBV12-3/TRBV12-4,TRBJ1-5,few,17,CASSLALEQVGNQPQHF,TGTGCCAGCAGTTTAGCGCTTGAGCAGGTGGGCAATCAGCCCCAGCATTTT
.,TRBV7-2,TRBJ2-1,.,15,CASSQTASSYNEQFF,TGTGCCAGCAGCCAGACTGCGAGCTCCTACAATGAGCAGTTCTTC
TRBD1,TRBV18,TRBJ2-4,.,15,CASSSDRTTKNIQYF,TGTGCCAGCTCATCGGACAGGACAACCAAAAACATTCAGTACTTC
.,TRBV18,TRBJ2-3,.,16,CASSPTTLPGADTQYF,TGTGCCAGCTCACCCACGACGCTCCCGGGGGCAGATACGCAGTATTTT
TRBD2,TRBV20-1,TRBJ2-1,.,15,CSARDPAGDLDEQFF,TGCAGTGCTAGAGATCCCGCGGGAGACTTGGATGAGCAGTTCTTC
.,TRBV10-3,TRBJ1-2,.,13,CAISSTGPYGYTF,TGTGCCATCAGCAGTACAGGGCCCTATGGCTACACCTTC
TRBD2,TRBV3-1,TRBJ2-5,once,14,CASSPGTRAETQYF,TGTGCCAGCAGCCCCGGGACTAGGGCGGAGACCCAGTACTTC
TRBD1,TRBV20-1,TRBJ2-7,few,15,CSAFDRDRGTYEQYF,TGCAGTGCTTTCGACCGGGACAGGGGTACCTACGAGCAGTACTTC
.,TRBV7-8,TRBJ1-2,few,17,CASSLAQGSGEFYGYTF,TGTGCCAGCAGCTTAGCGCAGGGGTCAGGGGAATTTTATGGCTACACCTTC
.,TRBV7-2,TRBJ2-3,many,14,CASSLLPFTDTQYF,TGTGCCAGCAGCTTACTTCCATTCACAGATACGCAGTATTTT
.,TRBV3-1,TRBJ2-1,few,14,CASSQDLLYNEQFF,TGTGCCAGCAGCCAAGATCTACTTTACAATGAGCAGTTCTTC
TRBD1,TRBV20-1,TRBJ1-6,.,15,CSANLQGGANSPLHF,TGCAGTGCTAACCTCCAGGGGGGGGCAAATTCACCCCTCCACTTT
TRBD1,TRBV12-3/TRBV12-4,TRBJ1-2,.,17,CASSLAGGTARTYGYTF,TGTGCCAGCAGTTTAGCGGGGGGGACAGCACGTACCTATGGCTACACCTTC
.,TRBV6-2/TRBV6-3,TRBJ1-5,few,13,CASRTEGYQPQHF,TGTGCCAGCAGGACTGAGGGCTATCAGCCCCAGCATTTT
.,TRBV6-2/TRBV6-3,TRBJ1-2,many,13,CASIKDSTYGYTF,TGTGCCAGCATCAAGGACAGTACCTATGGCTACACCTTC
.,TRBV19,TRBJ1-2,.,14,CASSIRDRNYGYTF,TGTGCCAGTAGTATCAGGGACCGAAACTATGGCTACACCTTC
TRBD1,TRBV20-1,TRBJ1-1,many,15,CSAPTGGSMNTEAFF,TGCAGTGCTCCGACAGGGGGATCGATGAACACTGAAGCTTTCTTT
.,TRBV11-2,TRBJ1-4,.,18,CASSFAVTAAATNEKLFF,TGTGCCAGCAGCTTCGCCGTAACAGCCGCTGCAACTAATGAAAAACTGTTTTTT
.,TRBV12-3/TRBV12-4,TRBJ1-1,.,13,CASRGVTDTEAFF,TGTGCCAGCCGAGGGGTGACGGACACTGAAGCTTTCTTT
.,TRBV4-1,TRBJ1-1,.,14,CASSQEGIPTEAFF,TGCGCCAGCAGCCAAGAGGGTATCCCCACTGAAGCTTTCTTT
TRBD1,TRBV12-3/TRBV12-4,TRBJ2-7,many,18,CASRSPDWGQLSSYEQYF,TGTGCCAGCAGATCCCCAGACTGGGGACAGCTGAGCTCCTACGAGCAGTACTTC
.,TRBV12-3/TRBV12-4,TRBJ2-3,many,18,CASSPGQGLSGVPDTQYF,TGTGCCAGCAGTCCGGGACAGGGTCTTAGCGGGGTTCCAGATACGCAGTATTTT
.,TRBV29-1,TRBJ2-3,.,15,CSVENRGGFTDTQYF,TGCAGCGTTGAGAACAGGGGGGGATTTACAGATACGCAGTATTTT